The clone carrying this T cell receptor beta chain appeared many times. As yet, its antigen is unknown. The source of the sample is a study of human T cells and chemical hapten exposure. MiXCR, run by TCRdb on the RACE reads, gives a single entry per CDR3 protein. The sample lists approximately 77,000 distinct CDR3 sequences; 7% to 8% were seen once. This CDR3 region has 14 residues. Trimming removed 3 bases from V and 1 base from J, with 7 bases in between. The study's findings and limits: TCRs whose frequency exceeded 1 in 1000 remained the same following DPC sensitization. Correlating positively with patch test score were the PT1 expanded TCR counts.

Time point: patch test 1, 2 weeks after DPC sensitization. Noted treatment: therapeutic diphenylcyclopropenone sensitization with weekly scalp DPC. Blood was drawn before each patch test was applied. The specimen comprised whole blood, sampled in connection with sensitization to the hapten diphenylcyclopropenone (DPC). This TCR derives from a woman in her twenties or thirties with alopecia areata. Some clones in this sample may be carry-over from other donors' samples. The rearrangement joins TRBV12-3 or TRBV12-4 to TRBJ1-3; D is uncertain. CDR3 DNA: TGTGCCAGCAGTTTTGTGGATTCTGGAAACACCATATATTTT. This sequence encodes CASSFVDSGNTIYF.